The 18 T cell receptor beta chains given below trace back to one sample, sequenced in a study of blood T cell repertoires in COVID-19. Sequencing used immunoSEQ multiplex PCR; TCRdb keeps in-frame clones, though not all of them. The repertoire consists of roughly 330,000 clones, with approximately 89% occurring once and the leading ten covering 5%. The specimen was PBMCs or T cells enriched from blood (not recorded which). Receptor source: a man aged 25-45 years who had recovered from COVID-19.

V and J are TRBV7-9 and TRBJ1-4; TRBD1 agrees at 9 bases. Germline CDR1 is SEHNR and CDR2 is FQNEAQ (reference sequence). Trimming took 2 bases from V and 6 from J; bases not matched to a gene: 7. The CDR3 contains 16 residues. The CDR3 DNA follows: TGTGCCAGCAGCTTAAGAGAGAACAGGGGGCATGAAAAACTGTTTTTT. The encoded protein is CASSLRENRGHEKLFF.

V is TRBV19 and J is TRBJ2-1; a possible D gene is TRBD2 (5 bases). Germline V gene sequence: CDR1 LNHDA, CDR2 SQIVND (reference sequence). V lost 8 bases, J lost 0 bases, and 14 bases lay in between. The CDR3 length is 15 residues. CDR3: CASAQDSSSYNEQFF. The CDR3 DNA sequence: TGTGCCAGTGCCCAGGACTCAAGCTCCTACAATGAGCAGTTCTTC. Complete variable domain (other parts from reference TRBV19 and TRBJ2-1): DGGITQSPKYLFRKEGQNVTLSCEQNLNHDAMYWYRQDPGQGLRLIYYSQIVNDFQKGDIAEGYSVSREKKESFPLTVTSAQKNPTAFYLCASAQDSSSYNEQFFGPGTRLTVL.

This clone was picked up a small number of times. The chain employs TRBV12-3 or TRBV12-4 and TRBJ1-2; D perhaps matches TRBD1 (6 bases). V was pared by 6 bases and J by 6 bases, with 14 bases between. The CDR3 is 13 amino acids. CDR3 in amino acids: CASSQDRLNGYTF. CDR3 in DNA: TGTGCCAGCAGCCAAGACAGGTTAAATGGCTACACCTTC.

This clone was seen once. The gene calls are TRBV5-8 and TRBJ2-3; D unclear. The ends were cut back, 0 bases at V and 0 bases at J, with 8 bases in the middle. Germline CDR1 reads SGHTS; CDR2 reads YDEGEE. The CDR3 covers 15 residues. In nucleotides, the CDR3 is TGTGCCAGCAGCTTGGCTAGAGCTAGCACAGATACGCAGTATTTT. This gives the protein CASSLARASTDTQYF.

This rearrangement joins TRBV18 to TRBJ2-7; weak D call: TRBD2 (5 bases). Looked up from germline, CDR1 is KGHSH and CDR2 is LQKENI. V was cut by 1 base and J by 3 bases, with 7 bases left in between. The CDR3 spans 13 residues. DNA of the CDR3: TGTGCCAGCTCACCACAACGGGGCTACGAGCAGTACTTC. Translating it yields CASSPQRGYEQYF.

The V and J genes are TRBV5-8 and TRBJ2-3; a weak D match, TRBD1 (5 bases). Trimming took off 0 bases at V and 3 bases at J, with 11 bases between the two ends. CDR1 and CDR2 from the germline V gene are SGHTS and YDEGEE. The CDR3 has 15 amino acids. CDR3 residues: CASSLEGALTDTQYF. The CDR3 region has the DNA TGTGCCAGCAGCTTGGAAGGGGCCTTGACAGATACGCAGTATTTT. The full variable domain, completed using reference TRBV5-8 and TRBJ2-3, is EAGVTQSPTHLIKTRGQQATLRCSPISGHTSVYWYQQALGLGLQFLLWYDEGEERNRGNFPPRFSGRQFPNYSSELNVNALELEDSALYLCASSLEGALTDTQYFGPGTRLTVL.

At least ten counts were recorded for this clone. The V call is TRBV13, the J call TRBJ2-1, with 8 nucleotides matching TRBD1. V dropped 4 bases and J dropped 5; count of bases not matched to a gene: 13. The CDR3 totals 17 residues. Germline V gene data show CDR1 as PRHDT and CDR2 as FYEKMQ (reference sequence). The CDR3 reads CASSSSSRGLANNEQFF. The CDR3 coding sequence is TGTGCCAGCAGCTCCTCCTCCAGGGGGCTCGCCAACAATGAGCAGTTCTTC.

The V call is TRBV6-5, the J call TRBJ2-3; the D gene is possibly TRBD2 (5 bases). V shed 5 bases and J shed 0 bases, with 9 bases lying between them. CDR1 MNHEY and CDR2 SVGAGI come from the germline V gene. CDR3 length: 14 amino acids. CDR3 residues: CASSSGSSTDTQYF. Written as DNA, the CDR3 is TGTGCCAGCAGTAGCGGTTCTAGCACAGATACGCAGTATTTT.

The genes are TRBV7-9 and TRBJ1-2, with unresolved D. Germline CDR1 SEHNR, CDR2 FQNEAQ (reference sequence). V shed 5 bases and J shed 0 bases, with 10 bases lying between them. This CDR3 is built from 14 residues. The CDR3 protein is CASSPDGANYGYTF. In DNA form, the CDR3 reads TGTGCCAGCAGCCCGGACGGGGCTAACTATGGCTACACCTTC.

CDR3 nucleotide sequence: TGTGCCAGCAGCACTACTGACAGGGGGCGTTTAGATAATTCACCCCTCCACTTT. This translates into CASSTTDRGRLDNSPLHF. The rearrangement uses TRBV7-8 and TRBJ1-6; 10 nucleotides match TRBD1. Germline values: CDR1 SGHVS, CDR2 FQNEAQ. The CDR3 contains 18 residues. The junction had 12 bases not matched to a gene; V was cut back by 5 bases and J by 5 bases.

In DNA form, the CDR3 reads TGTGCCAGCAGTGAAGTAACTGGCGGGTTTCTCGAGCAGTACTTC. Translating it yields CASSEVTGGFLEQYF. The chain couples TRBV6-1 to TRBJ2-7; tentatively, D is TRBD2 (5 bases). V was pared by 1 base and J by 6 bases, with 16 bases between. Germline V lookup: CDR1 MNHNS, CDR2 SASEGT. This CDR3 spans 15 amino acids.

J is TRBJ2-3 and V is TRBV6-4, with 9 bases fitting TRBD2. CDR3 length equals 16 residues. V lost 5 bases to trimming and J lost 1 base; unmatched junction nucleotides: 7. Germline CDR1 reads MRHNA; CDR2 reads SNTAGT. CDR3 sequence (DNA): TGTGCCAGCAGTCCGTCTCGCGGGGGGGGCACAGATACGCAGTATTTT. This gives the protein CASSPSRGGGTDTQYF.

The V call is TRBV11-3, the J call TRBJ1-2; 9 bases match TRBD1. The length of the CDR3 is 16 residues. Germline CDR1 is SGHNT and CDR2 is YENEEA. V shed 1 base, J shed 6 bases, and the junction held 9 bases outside the gene matches. The CDR3 bases are TGTGCCAGCAGCTTAGTCGGGGACAGGGCCAGGGATGGCTACACCTTC. Its translation is CASSLVGDRARDGYTF.

The chain recombines TRBV21-1 with TRBJ1-2; TRBD1 is taken as the D call from the table, unchecked against the DNA. TRBV21-1 is flagged as a pseudogene. The length of the CDR3 is 15 residues. In DNA, the CDR3 is TGTGCCAGCAGCAAGGAGGACAGCGATAACTATGGCTACACCTTC. This encodes CASSKEDSDNYGYTF.

The rearrangement links TRBV7-9 to TRBJ2-1, with D perhaps matching TRBD1 (6 bases). The CDR3 is 15 residues long. Germline V gives CDR1 SEHNR, CDR2 FQNEAQ (reference sequence). V lost 7 bases, J lost 3 bases, and 16 bases lay in between. CDR3 in amino acids: CASISSGGLYNEQFF. In DNA form, the CDR3 reads TGTGCCAGCATCTCTAGTGGGGGCCTCTACAATGAGCAGTTCTTC.

This chain links TRBV6-5 with TRBJ2-7; 8 nucleotides line up with TRBD1. The CDR3 consists of 14 residues. Germline CDR1 is MNHEY and CDR2 is SVGAGI. V shed 2 bases, J shed 8 bases, and the junction held 8 bases outside the gene matches. The CDR3: CASSYPGQGSQQYF. The CDR3 DNA is TGTGCCAGCAGTTACCCCGGACAGGGATCACAGCAGTACTTC.

This chain connects TRBV28 to TRBJ2-7; 9 bases line up with TRBD2. The CDR3 spans 14 residues. Germline CDR1 MDHEN, CDR2 SYDVKM. V gave up 5 bases and J gave up 3 bases; unmatched junction bases: 5. CDR3 in amino acids: CASSPGSGGYEQYF. The CDR3 DNA is TGTGCCAGCAGTCCCGGTAGCGGGGGCTACGAGCAGTACTTC.

The chain employs TRBV27 and TRBJ2-7, with a weak D call TRBD2 (6 bases). Trimming pared 4 bases from V and 3 bases from J, leaving 10 bases between. This CDR3 comprises 13 residues. Germline lookup yields CDR1 MNHEY and CDR2 SMNVEV (reference sequence). CDR3 protein: CASSWRGDYEQYF. The CDR3 DNA reads TGTGCCAGCAGTTGGAGGGGTGACTACGAGCAGTACTTC.